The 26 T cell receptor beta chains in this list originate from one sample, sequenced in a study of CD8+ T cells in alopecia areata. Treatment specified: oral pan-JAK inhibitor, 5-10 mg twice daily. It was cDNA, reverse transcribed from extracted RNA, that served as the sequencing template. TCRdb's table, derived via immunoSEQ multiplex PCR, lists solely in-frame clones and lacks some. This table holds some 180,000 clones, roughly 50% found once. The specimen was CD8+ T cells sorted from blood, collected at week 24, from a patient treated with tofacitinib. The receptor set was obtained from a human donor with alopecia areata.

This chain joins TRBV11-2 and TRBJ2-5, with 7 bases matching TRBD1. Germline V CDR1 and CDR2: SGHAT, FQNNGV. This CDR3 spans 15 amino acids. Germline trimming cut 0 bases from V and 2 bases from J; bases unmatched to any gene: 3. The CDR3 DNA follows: TGTGCCAGCAGCTTAGAATGGGGACAGCAAGAGACCCAGTACTTC. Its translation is CASSLEWGQQETQYF. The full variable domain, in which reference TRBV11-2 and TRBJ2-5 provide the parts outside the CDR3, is EAGVAQSPRYKIIEKRQSVAFWCNPISGHATLYWYQQILGQGPKLLIQFQNNGVVDDSQLPKDRFSAERLKGVDSTLKIQPAKLEDSAVYLCASSLEWGQQETQYFGPGTRLLVL.

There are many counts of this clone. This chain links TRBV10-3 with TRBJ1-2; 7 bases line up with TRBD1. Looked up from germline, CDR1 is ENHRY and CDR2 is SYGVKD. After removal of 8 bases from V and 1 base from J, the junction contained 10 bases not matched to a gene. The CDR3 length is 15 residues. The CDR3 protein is CAIYDPGQFNYGYTF. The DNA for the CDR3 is TGTGCCATCTACGACCCGGGACAGTTTAACTATGGCTACACCTTC.

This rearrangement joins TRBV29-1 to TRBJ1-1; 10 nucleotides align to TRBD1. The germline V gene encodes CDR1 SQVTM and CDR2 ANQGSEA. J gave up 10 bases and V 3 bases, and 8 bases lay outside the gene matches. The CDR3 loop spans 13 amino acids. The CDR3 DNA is TGCAGCGTTGAGGGGGACAGGGGTTATGCAGCTTTCTTT. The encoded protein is CSVEGDRGYAAFF.

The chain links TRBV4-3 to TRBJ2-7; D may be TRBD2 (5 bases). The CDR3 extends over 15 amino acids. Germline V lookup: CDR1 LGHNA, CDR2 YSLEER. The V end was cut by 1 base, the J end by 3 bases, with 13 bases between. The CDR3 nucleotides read TGCGCCAGCAGCCAAGGTACCGAGGGAAGCTACGAGCAGTACTTC. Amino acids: CASSQGTEGSYEQYF.

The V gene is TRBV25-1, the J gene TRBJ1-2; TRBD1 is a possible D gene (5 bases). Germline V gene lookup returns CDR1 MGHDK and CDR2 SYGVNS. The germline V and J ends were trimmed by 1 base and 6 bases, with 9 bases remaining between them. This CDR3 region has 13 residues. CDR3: CASSESPGNGYTF. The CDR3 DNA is TGTGCCAGCAGTGAATCCCCAGGGAATGGCTACACCTTC.

CDR3 nucleotides: TGCGCCAGCAGCCTCAGCGGGACTGAAGCTTTCTTT. This encodes CASSLSGTEAFF. The J gene is TRBJ1-1, the V gene TRBV5-1; D gene uncertain. Per the germline V gene, CDR1 is SGHRS and CDR2 is YFSETQ. The CDR3 spans 12 residues. The ends were cut back, 4 bases at V and 5 bases at J, with 9 bases in the middle.

CDR3 bases: TGTGCCAGTAGTGAAGAGGGCCGTAATTCACCCCTCCACTTT. It codes for CASSEEGRNSPLHF. The V and J genes are TRBV19 and TRBJ1-6, with no clear D. Germline V lookup: CDR1 LNHDA, CDR2 SQIVND (reference sequence). This CDR3 spans 14 amino acids. With 5 bases removed from V and 6 bases from J, the gap between germline ends came to 11 bases.

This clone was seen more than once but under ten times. The CDR3 sequence: CASSLGEDSNQPQHF. The CDR3, as DNA: TGTGCCAGCAGTTTGGGTGAGGATAGCAATCAGCCCCAGCATTTT. The rearrangement links TRBV27 to TRBJ1-5, with D hard to call. CDR3 size: 15 residues. With 3 bases removed from V and 0 bases from J, the gap between germline ends came to 9 bases. The germline gives CDR1 MNHEY, CDR2 SMNVEV (reference sequence).

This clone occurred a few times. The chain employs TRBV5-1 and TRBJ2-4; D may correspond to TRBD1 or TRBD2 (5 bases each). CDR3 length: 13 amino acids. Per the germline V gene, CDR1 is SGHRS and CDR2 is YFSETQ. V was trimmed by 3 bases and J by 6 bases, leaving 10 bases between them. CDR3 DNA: TGCGCCAGCAGCTCAGCTGGGGGAAACATTCAGTACTTC. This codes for CASSSAGGNIQYF.

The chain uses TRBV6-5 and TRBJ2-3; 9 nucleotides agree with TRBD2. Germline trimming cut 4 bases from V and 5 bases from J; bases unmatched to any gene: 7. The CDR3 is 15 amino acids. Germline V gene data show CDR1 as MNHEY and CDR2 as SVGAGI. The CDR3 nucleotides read TGTGCCAGCAGTTCTCTAGCGGGACATGGAGATACGCAGTATTTT. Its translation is CASSSLAGHGDTQYF.

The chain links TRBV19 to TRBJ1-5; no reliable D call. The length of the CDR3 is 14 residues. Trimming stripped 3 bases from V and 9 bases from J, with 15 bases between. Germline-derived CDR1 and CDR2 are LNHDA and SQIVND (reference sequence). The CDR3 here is CASSIDDGSWPQHF. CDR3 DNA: TGTGCCAGTAGTATCGACGACGGTTCCTGGCCCCAGCATTTT.

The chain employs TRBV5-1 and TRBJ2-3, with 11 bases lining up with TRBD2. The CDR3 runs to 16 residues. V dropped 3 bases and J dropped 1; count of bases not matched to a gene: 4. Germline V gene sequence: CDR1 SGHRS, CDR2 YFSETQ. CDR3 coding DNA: TGCGCCAGCAGCTCCTCGACTAGCGGGGGCACAGATACGCAGTATTTT. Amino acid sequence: CASSSSTSGGTDTQYF.

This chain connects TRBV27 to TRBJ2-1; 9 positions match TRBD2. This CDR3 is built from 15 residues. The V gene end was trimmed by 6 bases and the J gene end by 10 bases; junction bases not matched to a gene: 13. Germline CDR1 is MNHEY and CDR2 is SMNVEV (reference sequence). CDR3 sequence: CASSPRLAGKGEQFF. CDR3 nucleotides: TGTGCCAGCAGCCCTAGGCTAGCGGGGAAGGGAGAGCAGTTCTTC.

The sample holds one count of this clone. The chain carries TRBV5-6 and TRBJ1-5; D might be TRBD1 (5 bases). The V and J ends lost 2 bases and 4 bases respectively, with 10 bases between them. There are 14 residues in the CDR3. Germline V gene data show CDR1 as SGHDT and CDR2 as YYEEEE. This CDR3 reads CASSFGAGNQPQHF. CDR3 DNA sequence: TGTGCCAGCAGCTTTGGGGCGGGTAATCAGCCCCAGCATTTT.

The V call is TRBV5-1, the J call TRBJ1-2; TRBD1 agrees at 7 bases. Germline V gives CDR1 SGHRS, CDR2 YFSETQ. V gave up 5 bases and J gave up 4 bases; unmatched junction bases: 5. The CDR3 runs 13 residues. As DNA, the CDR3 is TGCGCCAGCAGACCAACAGGGGTCTATGGCTACACCTTC. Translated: CASRPTGVYGYTF.

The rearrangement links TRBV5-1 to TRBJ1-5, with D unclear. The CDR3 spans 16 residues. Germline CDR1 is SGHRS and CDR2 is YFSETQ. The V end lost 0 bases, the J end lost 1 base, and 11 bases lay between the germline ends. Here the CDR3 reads CASSLEPLGSNQPQHF. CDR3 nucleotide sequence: TGCGCCAGCAGCTTGGAACCCTTGGGAAGCAATCAGCCCCAGCATTTT. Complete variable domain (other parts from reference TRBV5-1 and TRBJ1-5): KAGVTQTPRYLIKTRGQQVTLSCSPISGHRSVSWYQQTPGQGLQFLFEYFSETQRNKGNFPGRFSGRQFSNSRSEMNVSTLELGDSALYLCASSLEPLGSNQPQHFGDGTRLSIL.

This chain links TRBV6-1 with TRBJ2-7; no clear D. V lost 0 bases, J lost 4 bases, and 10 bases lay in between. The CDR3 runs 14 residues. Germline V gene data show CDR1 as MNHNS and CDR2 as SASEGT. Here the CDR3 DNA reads TGTGCCAGCAGTGAAGCTTCGGGTCCGTACGAGCAGTACTTC. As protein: CASSEASGPYEQYF.

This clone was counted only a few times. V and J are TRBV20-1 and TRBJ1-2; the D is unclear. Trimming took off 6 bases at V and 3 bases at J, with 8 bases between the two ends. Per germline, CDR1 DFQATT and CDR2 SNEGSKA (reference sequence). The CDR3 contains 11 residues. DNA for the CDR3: TGCAGTGCGCGGCAGTACTATGGCTACACCTTC. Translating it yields CSARQYYGYTF.

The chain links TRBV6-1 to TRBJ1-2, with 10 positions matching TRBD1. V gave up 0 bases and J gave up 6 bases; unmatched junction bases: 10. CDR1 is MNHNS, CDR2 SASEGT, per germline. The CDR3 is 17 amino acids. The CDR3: CASSEALRQGALNGYTF. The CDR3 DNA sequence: TGTGCCAGCAGTGAAGCCTTACGACAGGGGGCGTTGAATGGCTACACCTTC.

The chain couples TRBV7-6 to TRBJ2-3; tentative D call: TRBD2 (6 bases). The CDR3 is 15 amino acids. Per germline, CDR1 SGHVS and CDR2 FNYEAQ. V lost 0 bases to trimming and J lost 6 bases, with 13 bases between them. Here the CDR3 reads CASSLALEGSDTQYF. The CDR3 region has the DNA TGTGCCAGCAGCTTAGCGCTGGAGGGGTCGGATACGCAGTATTTT.

The CDR3 sequence is CATSNWGEQYF. The CDR3 DNA follows: TGTGCCACCAGCAATTGGGGCGAGCAGTACTTC. The chain has TRBV15 and TRBJ2-7; D is unclear. Germline assignment: CDR1 LNHNV and CDR2 YYDKDF (reference sequence). Trimming pared 4 bases from V and 6 bases from J, leaving 7 bases between. The CDR3 is 11 amino acids.

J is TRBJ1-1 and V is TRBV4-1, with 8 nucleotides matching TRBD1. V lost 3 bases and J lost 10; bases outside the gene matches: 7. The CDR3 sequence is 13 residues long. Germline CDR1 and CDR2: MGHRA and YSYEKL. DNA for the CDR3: TGCGCCAGCAGCCATCGGACAGGGAATGGAGCTTTCTTT. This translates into CASSHRTGNGAFF.

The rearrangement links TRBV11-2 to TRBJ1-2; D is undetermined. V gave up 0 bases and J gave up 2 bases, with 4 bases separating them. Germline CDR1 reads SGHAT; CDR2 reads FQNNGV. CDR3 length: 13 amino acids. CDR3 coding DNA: TGTGCCAGCAGCTTAGATCAGAACTATGGCTACACCTTC. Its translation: CASSLDQNYGYTF.

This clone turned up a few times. CDR3 sequence (DNA): TGCAGCGTACAAGCTGGAGAGCAGTTCTTC. This codes for CSVQAGEQFF. This sequence joins TRBV20-1 and TRBJ2-1; D not certain. This CDR3 region has 10 residues. In germline, CDR1 is DFQATT, CDR2 SNEGSKA (reference sequence).

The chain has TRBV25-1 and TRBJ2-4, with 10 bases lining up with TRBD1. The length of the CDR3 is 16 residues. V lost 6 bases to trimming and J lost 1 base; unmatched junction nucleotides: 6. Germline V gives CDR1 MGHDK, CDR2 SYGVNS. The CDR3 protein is CASSPGQGDAKNIQYF. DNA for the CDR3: TGTGCCAGCAGCCCCGGACAGGGGGATGCCAAAAACATTCAGTACTTC.

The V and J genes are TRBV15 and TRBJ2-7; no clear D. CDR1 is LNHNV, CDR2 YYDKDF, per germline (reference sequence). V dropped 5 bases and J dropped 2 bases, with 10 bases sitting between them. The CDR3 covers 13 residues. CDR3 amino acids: CATSEPEAYEQYF. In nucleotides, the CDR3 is TGTGCCACCAGCGAGCCGGAAGCCTACGAGCAGTACTTC.